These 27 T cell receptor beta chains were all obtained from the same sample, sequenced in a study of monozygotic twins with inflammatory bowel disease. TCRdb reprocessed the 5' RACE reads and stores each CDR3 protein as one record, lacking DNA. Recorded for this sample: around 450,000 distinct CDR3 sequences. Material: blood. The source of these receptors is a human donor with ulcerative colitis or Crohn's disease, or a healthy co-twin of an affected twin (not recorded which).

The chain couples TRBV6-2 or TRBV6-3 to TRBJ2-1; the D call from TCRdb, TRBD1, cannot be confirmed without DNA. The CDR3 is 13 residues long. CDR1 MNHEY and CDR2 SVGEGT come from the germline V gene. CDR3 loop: CASSGKGGFEQFF.

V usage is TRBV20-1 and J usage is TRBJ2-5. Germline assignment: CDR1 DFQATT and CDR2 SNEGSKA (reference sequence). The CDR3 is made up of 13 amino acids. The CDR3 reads CSARDMGAETQYF.

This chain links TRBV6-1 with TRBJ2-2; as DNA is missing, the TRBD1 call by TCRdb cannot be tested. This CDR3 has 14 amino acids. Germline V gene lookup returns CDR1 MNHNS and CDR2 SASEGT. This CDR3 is CASTSFQGTGELFF.

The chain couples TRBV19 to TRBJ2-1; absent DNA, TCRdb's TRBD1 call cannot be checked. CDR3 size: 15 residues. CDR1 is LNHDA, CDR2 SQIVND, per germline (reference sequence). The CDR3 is CASSMSGQVSNEQFF. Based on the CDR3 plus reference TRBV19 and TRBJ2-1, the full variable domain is DGGITQSPKYLFRKEGQNVTLSCEQNLNHDAMYWYRQDPGQGLRLIYYSQIVNDFQKGDIAEGYSVSREKKESFPLTVTSAQKNPTAFYLCASSMSGQVSNEQFFGPGTRLTVL.

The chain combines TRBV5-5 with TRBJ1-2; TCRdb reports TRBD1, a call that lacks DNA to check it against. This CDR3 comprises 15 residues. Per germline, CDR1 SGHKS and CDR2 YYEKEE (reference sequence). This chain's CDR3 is CASSSSGGASYGYTF.

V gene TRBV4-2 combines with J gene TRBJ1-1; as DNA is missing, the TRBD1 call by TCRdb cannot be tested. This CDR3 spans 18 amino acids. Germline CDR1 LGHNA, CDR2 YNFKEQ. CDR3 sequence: CASSQEGVGQFTNTEAFF.

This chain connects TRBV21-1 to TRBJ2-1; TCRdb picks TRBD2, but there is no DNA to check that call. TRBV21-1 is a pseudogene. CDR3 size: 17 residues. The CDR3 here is CASSNRRLAINYNEQFF.

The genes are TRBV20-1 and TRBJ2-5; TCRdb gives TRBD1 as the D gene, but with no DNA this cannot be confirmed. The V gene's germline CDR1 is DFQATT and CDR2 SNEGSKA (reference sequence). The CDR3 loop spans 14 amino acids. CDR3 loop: CSARDPGGAETQYF.

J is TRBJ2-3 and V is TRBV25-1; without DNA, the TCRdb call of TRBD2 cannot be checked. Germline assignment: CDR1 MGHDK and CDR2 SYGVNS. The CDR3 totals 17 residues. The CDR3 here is CASSTPGLAGPRDTQYF.

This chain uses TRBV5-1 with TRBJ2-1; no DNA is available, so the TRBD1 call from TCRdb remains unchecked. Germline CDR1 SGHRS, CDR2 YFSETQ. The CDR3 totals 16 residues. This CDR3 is CASSLDTGTGGNEQFF.

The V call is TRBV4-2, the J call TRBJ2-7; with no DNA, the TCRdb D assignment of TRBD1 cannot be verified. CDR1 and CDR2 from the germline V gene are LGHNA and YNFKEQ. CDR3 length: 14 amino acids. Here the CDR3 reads CASSQEGTGTEQYF.

The CDR3 protein is CASSRASGVSYNEQFF. This rearrangement joins TRBV4-2 to TRBJ2-1; TCRdb's D call of TRBD2 is untestable without DNA. Germline V CDR1 and CDR2: LGHNA, YNFKEQ. This CDR3 is 16 amino acids long.

CDR3: CASSYYSMQGLAGGPTGNEQFF. The chain couples TRBV6-6 to TRBJ2-1; TCRdb reports TRBD2, a call that lacks DNA to check it against. CDR1 is MNHNY, CDR2 SVGAGI, per germline (reference sequence). The CDR3 runs 22 residues.

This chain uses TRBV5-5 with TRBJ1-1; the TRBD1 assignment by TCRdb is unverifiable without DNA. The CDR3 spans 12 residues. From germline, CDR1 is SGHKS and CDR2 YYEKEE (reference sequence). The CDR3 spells CASSLEGRRAFF.

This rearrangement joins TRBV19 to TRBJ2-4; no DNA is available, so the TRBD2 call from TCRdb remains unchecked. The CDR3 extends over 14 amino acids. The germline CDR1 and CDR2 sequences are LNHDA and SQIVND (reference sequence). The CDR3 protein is CASSKGRGGFIQYF.

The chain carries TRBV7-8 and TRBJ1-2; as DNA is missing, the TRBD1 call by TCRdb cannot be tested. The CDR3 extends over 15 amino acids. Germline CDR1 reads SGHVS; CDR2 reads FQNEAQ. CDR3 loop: CASSPNPGFNYGYTF.

This chain's CDR3 is CASSSRTEGQVNEKLFF. The genes are TRBV12-3 or TRBV12-4 and TRBJ1-4; TCRdb's assignment of TRBD1 cannot be checked, as there is no DNA. The length of the CDR3 is 17 residues.

CDR3 sequence reads: CASSLGAPDTQYF. The chain couples TRBV28 to TRBJ2-3; no DNA is available, so the TRBD2 call from TCRdb remains unchecked. CDR1 is MDHEN, CDR2 SYDVKM, per germline. This CDR3 is 13 amino acids long.

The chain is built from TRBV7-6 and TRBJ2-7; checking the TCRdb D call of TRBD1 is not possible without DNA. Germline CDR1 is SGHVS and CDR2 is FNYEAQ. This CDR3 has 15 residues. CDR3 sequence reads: CASSPGPGSSYEQYF. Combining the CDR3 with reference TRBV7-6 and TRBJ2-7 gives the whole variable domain GAGVSQSPRYKVTKRGQDVALRCDPISGHVSLYWYRQALGQGPEFLTYFNYEAQQDKSGLPNDRFSAERPEGSISTLTIQRTEQRDSAMYRCASSPGPGSSYEQYFGPGTRLTVT.

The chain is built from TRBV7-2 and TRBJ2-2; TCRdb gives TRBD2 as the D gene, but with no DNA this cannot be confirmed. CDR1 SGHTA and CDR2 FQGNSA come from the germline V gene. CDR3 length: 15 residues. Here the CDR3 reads CASSLAGGGAGELFF.

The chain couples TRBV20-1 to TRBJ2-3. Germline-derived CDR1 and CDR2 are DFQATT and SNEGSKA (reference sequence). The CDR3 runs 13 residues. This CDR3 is CSASDSGTDTQYF.

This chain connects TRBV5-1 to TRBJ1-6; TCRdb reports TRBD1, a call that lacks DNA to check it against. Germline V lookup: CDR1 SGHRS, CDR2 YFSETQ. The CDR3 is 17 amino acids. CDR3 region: CASSLDHIRGGNSPLHF.

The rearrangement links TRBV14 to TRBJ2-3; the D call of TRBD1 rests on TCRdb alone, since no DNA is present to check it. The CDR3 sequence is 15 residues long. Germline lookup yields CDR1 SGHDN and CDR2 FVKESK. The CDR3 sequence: CASSQDYRVPDTQYF. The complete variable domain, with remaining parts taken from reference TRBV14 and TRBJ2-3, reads EAGVTQFPSHSVIEKGQTVTLRCDPISGHDNLYWYRRVMGKEIKFLLHFVKESKQDESGMPNNRFLAERTGGTYSTLKVQPAELEDSGVYFCASSQDYRVPDTQYFGPGTRLTVL.

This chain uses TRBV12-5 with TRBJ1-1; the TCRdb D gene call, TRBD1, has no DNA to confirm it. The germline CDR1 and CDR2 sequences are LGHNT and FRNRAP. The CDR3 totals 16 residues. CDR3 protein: CASGLVRQIMNTEAFF.

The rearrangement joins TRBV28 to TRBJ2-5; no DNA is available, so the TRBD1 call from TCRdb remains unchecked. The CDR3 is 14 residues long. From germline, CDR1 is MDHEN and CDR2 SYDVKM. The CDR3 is CANALSGGTETQYF. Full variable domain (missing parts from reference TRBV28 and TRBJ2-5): DVKVTQSSRYLVKRTGEKVFLECVQDMDHENMFWYRQDPGLGLRLIYFSYDVKMKEKGDIPEGYSVSREKKERFSLILESASTNQTSMYLCANALSGGTETQYFGPGTRLLVL.

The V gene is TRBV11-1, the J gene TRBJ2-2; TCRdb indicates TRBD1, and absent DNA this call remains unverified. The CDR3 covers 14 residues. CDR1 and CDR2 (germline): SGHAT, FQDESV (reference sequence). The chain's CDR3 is CASRIEAGTGELFF.

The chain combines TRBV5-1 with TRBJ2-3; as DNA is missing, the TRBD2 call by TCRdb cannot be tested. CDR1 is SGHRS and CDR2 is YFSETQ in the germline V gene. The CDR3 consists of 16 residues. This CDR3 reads CASSNLAGGQTDTQYF.